These T cell receptor beta chains were read from a single sample in a study of T cell repertoires in aging, cancer and after chemotherapy. Using its own MiXCR run on the multiplex PCR reads, TCRdb lists one record per CDR3 protein. Of roughly 3,000 distinct CDR3 sequences in the sample, around 45% were seen once. The material sequenced was blood. The receptors shown here come from a human donor with a blood cancer. Each CDR3 is given with its conserved first and last residue. The D gene is left open where the match is weak. Clone size is given for some rows only: seen once, a few or many times, or a class if the clone is expanded.

J gene: TRBJ1-1; D gene: -; V gene: TRBV5-6; clone size: -; CDR3 protein: CASSLRGMGGTEAFF; CDR3 DNA: TGTGCCAGCAGCTTGCGTGGTATGGGAGGGACTGAAGCTTTCTTT
J gene: TRBJ2-3; D gene: -; V gene: TRBV10-3; clone size: -; CDR3 protein: CAISEGGLETDTQYF; CDR3 DNA: TGTGCCATCAGTGAAGGGGGTCTTGAAACAGATACGCAGTATTTT
J gene: TRBJ2-2; D gene: -; V gene: TRBV19; clone size: medium-sized; CDR3 protein: CASSFNRDGATGELFF; CDR3 DNA: TGTGCCAGTAGTTTTAACAGGGATGGGGCCACCGGGGAGCTGTTTTTT
J gene: TRBJ1-1; D gene: TRBD1; V gene: TRBV5-6; clone size: -; CDR3 protein: CASSYGQGSYTEAFF; CDR3 DNA: TGTGCCAGCAGTTACGGACAGGGGTCGTACACTGAAGCTTTCTTT
J gene: TRBJ2-1; D gene: TRBD2; V gene: TRBV19; clone size: -; CDR3 protein: CACSIWASGAKNEQFF; CDR3 DNA: TGTGCCTGTAGTATATGGGCTAGCGGGGCCAAAAATGAGCAGTTCTTC
J gene: TRBJ2-7; D gene: TRBD2; V gene: TRBV12-3/TRBV12-4; clone size: -; CDR3 protein: CASSPTSGRYEQYF; CDR3 DNA: TGTGCCAGCAGTCCGACTAGCGGGAGGTACGAGCAGTACTTC
J gene: TRBJ2-2; D gene: -; V gene: TRBV19; clone size: -; CDR3 protein: CASNANTNTGELFF; CDR3 DNA: TGTGCCAGTAATGCAAATACGAACACCGGGGAGCTGTTTTTT
J gene: TRBJ2-2; D gene: TRBD2; V gene: TRBV6-5; clone size: -; CDR3 protein: CASSYGRVAGGNTGELFF; CDR3 DNA: TGTGCCAGCAGTTACGGGCGGGTGGCGGGAGGGAACACCGGGGAGCTGTTTTTT
J gene: TRBJ2-1; D gene: TRBD1; V gene: TRBV5-5; clone size: few; CDR3 protein: CASSWGQGTYNEQFF; CDR3 DNA: TGTGCCAGCAGTTGGGGACAGGGTACCTACAATGAGCAGTTCTTC
J gene: TRBJ1-4; D gene: TRBD1; V gene: TRBV6-6; clone size: few; CDR3 protein: CASSYSQGKGEKLFF; CDR3 DNA: TGTGCCAGCAGTTACTCACAGGGGAAGGGTGAAAAACTGTTTTTT
J gene: TRBJ2-2; D gene: -; V gene: TRBV5-5; clone size: few; CDR3 protein: CASSLSRSTGELFF; CDR3 DNA: TGTGCCAGCAGCTTGAGTCGGAGCACCGGGGAGCTGTTTTTT
J gene: TRBJ2-1; D gene: -; V gene: TRBV6-2/TRBV6-3; clone size: few; CDR3 protein: CASSLVYNEQFF; CDR3 DNA: TGTGCCAGCAGTCTAGTATACAATGAGCAGTTCTTC
J gene: TRBJ1-2; D gene: -; V gene: TRBV6-1; clone size: -; CDR3 protein: CASSEVGGGYTF; CDR3 DNA: TGTGCCAGCAGTGAGGTCGGGGGTGGCTACACCTTC
J gene: TRBJ2-1; D gene: -; V gene: TRBV20-1; clone size: -; CDR3 protein: CSARDLQSGDQSYNEQFF; CDR3 DNA: TGCAGTGCTAGAGATCTACAGTCAGGGGACCAATCCTACAATGAGCAGTTCTTC
J gene: TRBJ1-2; D gene: -; V gene: TRBV5-6; clone size: -; CDR3 protein: CASSPRGTANYGYTF; CDR3 DNA: TGTGCCAGCAGCCCCAGGGGCACAGCTAACTATGGCTACACCTTC
J gene: TRBJ2-5; D gene: -; V gene: TRBV6-6; clone size: few; CDR3 protein: CASSTGFGETQYF; CDR3 DNA: TGTGCCAGCTCAACGGGTTTTGGGGAGACCCAGTACTTC
J gene: TRBJ2-7; D gene: TRBD1; V gene: TRBV5-5; clone size: -; CDR3 protein: CASSSPGQGTYEQYF; CDR3 DNA: TGTGCCAGCAGCTCACCGGGACAGGGGACCTACGAGCAGTACTTC
J gene: TRBJ2-5; D gene: -; V gene: TRBV10-3; clone size: -; CDR3 protein: CATQDSYQETQYF; CDR3 DNA: TGTGCCACCCAGGACAGCTACCAAGAGACCCAGTACTTC
J gene: TRBJ2-5; D gene: -; V gene: TRBV10-1; clone size: -; CDR3 protein: CASSHVRRQETQYF; CDR3 DNA: TGCGCCAGCAGCCATGTGAGGAGGCAAGAGACCCAGTACTTC
J gene: TRBJ1-2; D gene: -; V gene: TRBV30; clone size: few; CDR3 protein: CAWSVWDGSHGYTF; CDR3 DNA: TGTGCCTGGAGTGTATGGGACGGCTCCCATGGCTACACCTTC
J gene: TRBJ2-1; D gene: TRBD2; V gene: TRBV12-3/TRBV12-4; clone size: -; CDR3 protein: CASSGTSGRGNEQFF; CDR3 DNA: TGTGCCAGCAGTGGGACTAGCGGGAGGGGGAATGAGCAGTTCTTC
J gene: TRBJ2-5; D gene: TRBD1; V gene: TRBV5-4; clone size: few; CDR3 protein: CASSIPGQGLQETQYF; CDR3 DNA: TGTGCCAGCAGCATCCCGGGACAGGGGCTCCAAGAGACCCAGTACTTC
J gene: TRBJ2-5; D gene: TRBD2; V gene: TRBV24-1; clone size: -; CDR3 protein: CATSGVRGEDETQYF; CDR3 DNA: TGTGCCACCAGTGGAGTGCGGGGGGAAGATGAGACCCAGTACTTC
J gene: TRBJ2-1; D gene: -; V gene: TRBV5-1; clone size: -; CDR3 protein: CASTSGDRNEQFF; CDR3 DNA: TGCGCCAGCACCTCAGGGGATCGGAATGAGCAGTTCTTC
J gene: TRBJ2-6; D gene: -; V gene: TRBV5-5; clone size: -; CDR3 protein: CASSLGTAIGANVLTF; CDR3 DNA: TGTGCCAGCAGCTTGGGGACAGCTATTGGGGCCAACGTCCTGACTTTC
J gene: TRBJ2-5; D gene: -; V gene: TRBV30; clone size: few; CDR3 protein: CAWSGAFQETQYF; CDR3 DNA: TGTGCCTGGAGTGGGGCCTTCCAAGAGACCCAGTACTTC
J gene: TRBJ2-1; D gene: -; V gene: TRBV20-1; clone size: -; CDR3 protein: CSAREQKFEQFF; CDR3 DNA: TGCAGTGCTAGAGAGCAAAAATTTGAGCAGTTCTTC
J gene: TRBJ1-1; D gene: -; V gene: TRBV15; clone size: -; CDR3 protein: CATSRDEAGTEAFF; CDR3 DNA: TGTGCCACCAGCAGAGATGAGGCAGGGACGGAAGCTTTCTTT
J gene: TRBJ2-1; D gene: -; V gene: TRBV6-4; clone size: -; CDR3 protein: CASSGTDYNEQFF; CDR3 DNA: TGTGCCAGCAGTGGAACCGACTACAATGAGCAGTTCTTC
J gene: TRBJ1-2; D gene: -; V gene: TRBV19; clone size: -; CDR3 protein: CASSGGAVEGYGYTF; CDR3 DNA: TGTGCCAGTAGCGGGGGGGCCGTCGAGGGCTATGGCTACACCTTC
J gene: TRBJ2-3; D gene: TRBD2; V gene: TRBV19; clone size: -; CDR3 protein: CASSVLAGGTDTQYF; CDR3 DNA: TGTGCCAGTAGTGTACTAGCGGGGGGCACAGATACGCAGTATTTT
J gene: TRBJ2-5; D gene: TRBD1; V gene: TRBV19; clone size: few; CDR3 protein: CASSPGTGGQETQYF; CDR3 DNA: TGTGCCAGTAGTCCTGGGACAGGGGGCCAAGAGACCCAGTACTTC
J gene: TRBJ2-3; D gene: -; V gene: TRBV28; clone size: -; CDR3 protein: CASMRTQYF; CDR3 DNA: TGTGCCAGCATGCGGACGCAGTATTTT
J gene: TRBJ2-3; D gene: -; V gene: TRBV28; clone size: once; CDR3 protein: CASTTGGSTDTQYF; CDR3 DNA: TGTGCCAGCACCACCGGGGGCAGCACAGATACGCAGTATTTT
J gene: TRBJ2-1; D gene: TRBD2; V gene: TRBV20-1; clone size: -; CDR3 protein: CSASSSGTIWGNEQFF; CDR3 DNA: TGCAGTGCTAGTAGTAGCGGGACGATCTGGGGCAATGAGCAGTTCTTC
J gene: TRBJ2-1; D gene: TRBD1; V gene: TRBV6-5; clone size: -; CDR3 protein: CASPIPGQPAAYNEQFF; CDR3 DNA: TGTGCCAGCCCAATCCCGGGACAGCCGGCCGCTTACAATGAGCAGTTCTTC
J gene: TRBJ1-3; D gene: -; V gene: TRBV6-5; clone size: -; CDR3 protein: CAISESVGQGNTIYF; CDR3 DNA: TGTGCCATCAGTGAGTCAGTGGGACAAGGAAACACCATATATTTT
J gene: TRBJ2-1; D gene: TRBD1; V gene: TRBV20-1; clone size: -; CDR3 protein: CSADPGGQQYNEQFF; CDR3 DNA: TGCAGTGCTGACCCAGGGGGACAGCAATACAATGAGCAGTTCTTC
J gene: TRBJ2-7; D gene: -; V gene: TRBV27; clone size: few; CDR3 protein: CASASASYEQYF; CDR3 DNA: TGTGCCAGTGCATCGGCGTCCTACGAGCAGTACTTC
J gene: TRBJ2-1; D gene: -; V gene: TRBV20-1; clone size: -; CDR3 protein: CSAVAAYNEQFF; CDR3 DNA: TGCAGTGCCGTCGCCGCTTACAATGAGCAGTTCTTC
J gene: TRBJ2-7; D gene: -; V gene: TRBV20-1; clone size: -; CDR3 protein: CSATPQDYEQYF; CDR3 DNA: TGCAGTGCCACCCCACAGGACTACGAGCAGTACTTC
J gene: TRBJ1-6; D gene: -; V gene: TRBV6-5; clone size: -; CDR3 protein: CASSYSGGGRSYNSPLHF; CDR3 DNA: TGTGCCAGCAGTTACTCAGGGGGGGGCAGGTCCTATAATTCACCCCTCCACTTT
J gene: TRBJ1-2; D gene: -; V gene: TRBV5-5; clone size: few; CDR3 protein: CASSLGQNYGYTF; CDR3 DNA: TGTGCCAGCAGCTTGGGACAGAACTATGGCTACACCTTC
J gene: TRBJ1-2; D gene: -; V gene: TRBV30; clone size: -; CDR3 protein: CAWRSEANYGYTF; CDR3 DNA: TGTGCCTGGAGGTCAGAAGCAAACTATGGCTACACCTTC
J gene: TRBJ2-1; D gene: TRBD2; V gene: TRBV5-5; clone size: few; CDR3 protein: CASTLSGKLYNEQFF; CDR3 DNA: TGTGCCAGCACCTTAAGCGGGAAACTATACAATGAGCAGTTCTTC
J gene: TRBJ2-7; D gene: TRBD2; V gene: TRBV11-1; clone size: -; CDR3 protein: CASSFGTAGEYEQYF; CDR3 DNA: TGTGCCAGCAGCTTTGGGACGGCGGGGGAATACGAGCAGTACTTC